These T cell receptor beta chains were read from a single sample in a study of neurological immune-mediated disorders. From the 5' RACE reads, TCRdb called clonotypes with MiXCR, one entry per CDR3 protein. The data show more than 95,000 distinct CDR3 sequences, with roughly 10% seen just once and about 3% held by the top ten. The sequenced material came from PBMCs. The receptors here all came from a female donor with HTLV-1-associated myelopathy (HAM/TSP). CDR3s include the opening cysteine and the closing phenylalanine or tryptophan. D genes are given only for firm matches. Only part of the rows carry a size: once, few, many, or a class if the clone is expanded.

d_gene: TRBD1; len: 15; abundance: many; j_gene: TRBJ2-7; v_gene: TRBV5-1; CDR3nt: TGCGCCAGCAGCGCCCTGACAGGGAGCTCCTACGAGCAGTACTTC; CDR3aa: CASSALTGSSYEQYF
d_gene: -; len: 15; abundance: many; j_gene: TRBJ1-2; v_gene: TRBV7-9; CDR3nt: TGTGCCAGCAGCCCGGGAGCCCTTTTGAACTATGGCTACACCTTC; CDR3aa: CASSPGALLNYGYTF
d_gene: -; len: 15; abundance: many; j_gene: TRBJ2-4; v_gene: TRBV4-2; CDR3nt: TGTGCCAGCAGCCGGGAGAGCGGGTATAAAAACATTCAGTACTTC; CDR3aa: CASSRESGYKNIQYF
d_gene: -; len: 14; abundance: -; j_gene: TRBJ2-3; v_gene: TRBV20-1; CDR3nt: TGCAGTGCCTCCCGTGGGCTAGGAACAGATACGCAGTATTTT; CDR3aa: CSASRGLGTDTQYF
d_gene: -; len: 14; abundance: many; j_gene: TRBJ2-3; v_gene: TRBV20-1; CDR3nt: TGCAGTGCTAGAGATAGTTTACTCACAGATACGCAGTATTTT; CDR3aa: CSARDSLLTDTQYF
d_gene: -; len: 11; abundance: many; j_gene: TRBJ1-3; v_gene: TRBV29-1; CDR3nt: TGCAGCGTTGAAGGAAGAAACACCATATATTTT; CDR3aa: CSVEGRNTIYF
d_gene: TRBD2; len: 14; abundance: few; j_gene: TRBJ2-1; v_gene: TRBV6-2/TRBV6-3; CDR3nt: TGTGCCAGCAGATCTCTAGCGGTTTACAATGAGCAGTTCTTC; CDR3aa: CASRSLAVYNEQFF
d_gene: -; len: 13; abundance: many; j_gene: TRBJ1-1; v_gene: TRBV25-1; CDR3nt: TGTGCCAGCAGCCTTGGGGAGAACACTGAAGCTTTCTTT; CDR3aa: CASSLGENTEAFF
d_gene: TRBD2; len: 12; abundance: many; j_gene: TRBJ2-1; v_gene: TRBV28; CDR3nt: TGTGCCAGCAGTTCGGGGGACTACCAAGAGTTCTTC; CDR3aa: CASSSGDYQEFF
d_gene: TRBD2; len: 16; abundance: many; j_gene: TRBJ2-5; v_gene: TRBV7-2; CDR3nt: TGTGCCAGCAGCTTTGGACTAGCGGGGGGGATGGAGACCCAGTACTTC; CDR3aa: CASSFGLAGGMETQYF
d_gene: -; len: 14; abundance: few; j_gene: TRBJ1-5; v_gene: TRBV3-1; CDR3nt: TGTGCCAGCAGCCAAGGGCGGGGCAATCAGCCCCAGCATTTT; CDR3aa: CASSQGRGNQPQHF
d_gene: -; len: 15; abundance: -; j_gene: TRBJ2-7; v_gene: TRBV27; CDR3nt: TGTGCCAGCAGACTATATCTCGGGGTAGAGTACGAGCAGTACTTC; CDR3aa: CASRLYLGVEYEQYF
d_gene: TRBD1; len: 15; abundance: many; j_gene: TRBJ1-1; v_gene: TRBV5-1; CDR3nt: TGCGCCAGCAGCCAAACAGGGGACATGAACACTGAAGCTTTCTTT; CDR3aa: CASSQTGDMNTEAFF
d_gene: -; len: 15; abundance: many; j_gene: TRBJ1-1; v_gene: TRBV5-1; CDR3nt: TGCGCCAGCAGCTTGCGGCCGGGGGCGAACACTGAAGCTTTCTTT; CDR3aa: CASSLRPGANTEAFF
d_gene: TRBD2; len: 17; abundance: many; j_gene: TRBJ2-3; v_gene: TRBV4-1; CDR3nt: TGCGCCAGCAGCCAAGAACTGCCGGGGGGGGGTGGTGGTACGCAGTATTTT; CDR3aa: CASSQELPGGGGGTQYF
d_gene: TRBD1; len: 15; abundance: many; j_gene: TRBJ1-5; v_gene: TRBV6-5; CDR3nt: TGTGCCAGCAGTGTACAGGGGAATAGCAATCAGCCCCAGCATTTT; CDR3aa: CASSVQGNSNQPQHF
d_gene: -; len: 17; abundance: many; j_gene: TRBJ2-1; v_gene: TRBV28; CDR3nt: TGTGCCAGCAGCTCCCCCGAGGGGTTAGGGTCCTACAATGAGCAGTTCTTC; CDR3aa: CASSSPEGLGSYNEQFF
d_gene: TRBD1; len: 14; abundance: many; j_gene: TRBJ2-3; v_gene: TRBV5-1; CDR3nt: TGCGCCAGCGGGACAGGGGGCAGCACAGATACGCAGTATTTT; CDR3aa: CASGTGGSTDTQYF
d_gene: -; len: 13; abundance: many; j_gene: TRBJ1-1; v_gene: TRBV7-2; CDR3nt: TGTGCCAGCAGCACCCGACGGAACACTGAAGCTTTCTTT; CDR3aa: CASSTRRNTEAFF
d_gene: -; len: 14; abundance: many; j_gene: TRBJ2-7; v_gene: TRBV20-1; CDR3nt: TGCAGTGCTAGAGGGTCGGGCCGCCCCTACGAGCAGTACTTC; CDR3aa: CSARGSGRPYEQYF
d_gene: -; len: 17; abundance: -; j_gene: TRBJ2-6; v_gene: TRBV12-3/TRBV12-4; CDR3nt: TGTGCCAGCAGTCCGGAGAAAGGGGCTACTGGGGCCAACGTCCTGACTTTC; CDR3aa: CASSPEKGATGANVLTF
d_gene: -; len: 12; abundance: many; j_gene: TRBJ1-2; v_gene: TRBV29-1; CDR3nt: TGCAGCGTTCAGAAGCAGGGGTTTGGCTACACCTTC; CDR3aa: CSVQKQGFGYTF
d_gene: -; len: 15; abundance: -; j_gene: TRBJ1-2; v_gene: TRBV9; CDR3nt: TGTGCCAGCAGCGTAGACCCGGAGAATAACTATGGCTACACCTTC; CDR3aa: CASSVDPENNYGYTF
d_gene: -; len: 15; abundance: many; j_gene: TRBJ1-5; v_gene: TRBV4-2; CDR3nt: TGTGCCAGCAGCCAAGAACGAACAGTCAATCAGCCCCAGCATTTT; CDR3aa: CASSQERTVNQPQHF
d_gene: TRBD1; len: 17; abundance: few; j_gene: TRBJ2-5; v_gene: TRBV5-1; CDR3nt: TGCGCCAGCAGCTTGAATATCCGGACAGGGGGAGGGGAGACCCAGTACTTC; CDR3aa: CASSLNIRTGGGETQYF
d_gene: -; len: 14; abundance: many; j_gene: TRBJ2-7; v_gene: TRBV5-1; CDR3nt: TGCGCCAGCAGCCCCTTAACAAGGGCCTACGAGCAGTACTTC; CDR3aa: CASSPLTRAYEQYF
d_gene: TRBD1; len: 16; abundance: many; j_gene: TRBJ2-2; v_gene: TRBV24-1; CDR3nt: TGTGCCACCAGTGATTTGGGACAGGGGGCGACCGGGGAGCTGTTTTTT; CDR3aa: CATSDLGQGATGELFF
d_gene: TRBD1; len: 13; abundance: many; j_gene: TRBJ2-5; v_gene: TRBV4-2; CDR3nt: TGTGCCAGCAGCAAGGGGGCTGTAGAGACCCAGTACTTC; CDR3aa: CASSKGAVETQYF
d_gene: -; len: 14; abundance: -; j_gene: TRBJ2-3; v_gene: TRBV20-1; CDR3nt: TGCAGTGCTAGCCACGGGGGTCGCACAGATACGCAGTATTTT; CDR3aa: CSASHGGRTDTQYF
d_gene: TRBD1; len: 15; abundance: -; j_gene: TRBJ1-5; v_gene: TRBV20-1; CDR3nt: TGCAGTGCTAGAGATCGACAGGGGGCCTTTCAGCCCCAGCATTTT; CDR3aa: CSARDRQGAFQPQHF
d_gene: -; len: 15; abundance: many; j_gene: TRBJ1-2; v_gene: TRBV5-1; CDR3nt: TGCGCCAGCAGCTTGGCAGGGAACAACCGCGGCGGCTACACCTTC; CDR3aa: CASSLAGNNRGGYTF
d_gene: -; len: 13; abundance: -; j_gene: TRBJ2-7; v_gene: TRBV7-2; CDR3nt: TGTGCCAGCAGCTTAGCTCGCTCCTACGAGCAGTACTTC; CDR3aa: CASSLARSYEQYF
d_gene: -; len: 13; abundance: many; j_gene: TRBJ2-3; v_gene: TRBV7-9; CDR3nt: TGTGCCAGCAGCTTAATCAGGGAAGATACGCAGTATTTT; CDR3aa: CASSLIREDTQYF
d_gene: -; len: 17; abundance: many; j_gene: TRBJ2-6; v_gene: TRBV18; CDR3nt: TGTGCCAGCTCTTCGGCAGGGGATAGGTCTGGGGCCAACGTCCTGACTTTC; CDR3aa: CASSSAGDRSGANVLTF
d_gene: TRBD2; len: 15; abundance: many; j_gene: TRBJ2-3; v_gene: TRBV20-1; CDR3nt: TGCAGTGCTAGAACCAGCGGGGACCCGAAGGGAACGCAGTATTTT; CDR3aa: CSARTSGDPKGTQYF
d_gene: -; len: 11; abundance: many; j_gene: TRBJ2-5; v_gene: TRBV12-3/TRBV12-4; CDR3nt: TGTGCCAGACCCCAAGGAGAGACCCAGTACTTC; CDR3aa: CARPQGETQYF